This T cell receptor beta chain comes out of a study of cytomegalovirus exposure and HLA in healthy donors. About the research overall: There were 350 to 400 genotyped donors. Of these, roughly 84% fell in the genetic ancestry cluster associated with self-reported Caucasian donors.

Concerning this clone: Its antigen is as yet unknown.

The PCR used 60 Vbeta and 13 Jbeta primers. In the original processing: Later, an analysis found 80 million or so unique TCR beta chains, and around 10 million of these were shared. The assay was immunoSEQ multiplex PCR, and TCRdb's table has in-frame clones only and misses some. Clone size and V and J calls were adopted from that table, with D and trimming inferred from the DNA. This table holds about 200,000 clones, around 80% found once. General study findings and limits: Three CMV-associated chains proved CMV antigen-specific in vitro.

CDR1 is GTSNPN and CDR2 is SVGIG in the germline V gene (reference sequence). CDR3 size: 14 residues. Trimming shortened V by 3 bases and J by 6 bases, and 18 bases separated the two germline ends. This TCR derives from a woman between 40 and 50 years old in good health and CMV-seronegative. Sequenced: PBMCs. The chain couples TRBV30 to TRBJ2-7, with D uncertain. CDR3 DNA: TGTGCCTGGAGGCGGCTCCCTCCGCGCAGCGAGCAGTACTTC. Protein product: CAWRRLPPRSEQYF. Using reference TRBV30 and TRBJ2-7 for the parts outside the CDR3, the full variable domain is SQTIHQWPATLVQPVGSPLSLECTVEGTSNPNLYWYRQAAGRGLQLLFYSVGIGQISSEVPQNLSASRPQDRQFILSSKKLLLSDSGFYLCAWRRLPPRSEQYFGPGTRLTVT.